The 25 T cell receptor beta chains listed next were all sequenced from one sample in a study of cytomegalovirus exposure and HLA in healthy donors. Profiling relied on immunoSEQ multiplex PCR, and the TCRdb table lists in-frame clones only, not all of them. Here the sample spans 150,000 or so clones, around nine tenths being singletons. The specimen was PBMCs. Receptors originate from a woman aged 25 to 45 in good health and CMV-seronegative.

This chain uses TRBV4-1 with TRBJ2-7, with a possible D match to TRBD1 (6 bases). The CDR3 runs 15 residues. The germline V gene has CDR1 MGHRA and CDR2 YSYEKL. V lost 1 base and J 3 bases, leaving 13 bases between the germline ends. In DNA, the CDR3 is TGCGCCAGCAGCCAAGCTACAGGGTATAGCTACGAGCAGTACTTC. It codes for CASSQATGYSYEQYF.

The rearrangement uses TRBV5-6 and TRBJ2-2; D might be TRBD1 (5 bases). CDR1 SGHDT and CDR2 YYEEEE come from the germline V gene. Trimming shortened V by 6 bases and J by 4 bases, and 10 bases separated the two germline ends. The CDR3 is 13 amino acids. Here the CDR3 DNA reads TGTGCCAGCAAAGGGGCTGCCACCGGGGAGCTGTTTTTT. Residues: CASKGAATGELFF. Full variable domain (missing parts from reference TRBV5-6 and TRBJ2-2): DAGVTQSPTHLIKTRGQQVTLRCSPKSGHDTVSWYQQALGQGPQFIFQYYEEEERQRGNFPDRFSGHQFPNYSSELNVNALLLGDSALYLCASKGAATGELFFGEGSRLTVL.

The chain has TRBV4-2 and TRBJ1-1; D uncertain. This CDR3 spans 12 amino acids. Germline V lookup: CDR1 LGHNA, CDR2 YNFKEQ. Trimming pared 3 bases from V and 14 bases from J, leaving 16 bases between. CDR3 region: CASSHSGWERFF. The CDR3 bases are TGTGCCAGCAGCCACTCGGGGTGGGAGAGGTTCTTT.

The genes are TRBV27 and TRBJ2-1, with D possibly TRBD1 on 5 matching bases. This CDR3 spans 15 amino acids. V shed 5 bases and J shed 0 bases, with 11 bases lying between them. CDR1 MNHEY and CDR2 SMNVEV come from the germline V gene (reference sequence). CDR3 sequence reads: CASSTTGYSYNEQFF. CDR3 coding DNA: TGTGCCAGCAGTACCACAGGCTACTCCTACAATGAGCAGTTCTTC.

This clone came up once. The chain recombines TRBV27 with TRBJ2-2, with 9 bases identical to TRBD2. J was trimmed by 0 bases and V by 2 bases; bases with no gene match: 7. The germline V gene encodes CDR1 MNHEY and CDR2 SMNVEV (reference sequence). This CDR3 region has 18 residues. The CDR3 loop reads CASSLVGLAGPNTGELFF. The CDR3 nucleotides are TGTGCCAGCAGTTTAGTGGGCCTAGCGGGGCCGAACACCGGGGAGCTGTTTTTT.

The J gene is TRBJ1-1, the V gene TRBV5-1; perhaps TRBD1 as D (6 bases). Germline CDR1 is SGHRS and CDR2 is YFSETQ. The V gene lost 0 bases and the J gene lost 6 bases, with 15 bases spanning the gap. This CDR3 spans 15 amino acids. CDR3 sequence reads: CASSLVPGHLPEAFF. As DNA, the CDR3 is TGCGCCAGCAGCTTGGTCCCGGGACATTTGCCTGAAGCTTTCTTT. Based on the CDR3 plus reference TRBV5-1 and TRBJ1-1, the full variable domain is KAGVTQTPRYLIKTRGQQVTLSCSPISGHRSVSWYQQTPGQGLQFLFEYFSETQRNKGNFPGRFSGRQFSNSRSEMNVSTLELGDSALYLCASSLVPGHLPEAFFGQGTRLTVV.

V and J are TRBV9 and TRBJ2-7, with D maybe TRBD1 (6 bases). The CDR3 totals 16 residues. V was trimmed by 3 bases and J by 5 bases, leaving 21 bases between them. Germline V lookup: CDR1 SGDLS, CDR2 YYNGEE. The DNA of the CDR3 is TGTGCCAGCAGCGGACCCCCTCCGCAGGGGATTAACGAGCAGTACTTC. This translates into CASSGPPPQGINEQYF.

The V call is TRBV4-3, the J call TRBJ1-4, with 11 bases lining up with TRBD1. The CDR3 totals 17 residues. Germline V CDR1 and CDR2: LGHNA, YSLEER. The trim removed 2 bases at V and 10 bases at J, leaving 12 bases unmatched. The CDR3 sequence is CASSQIGTGTGGSKLFF. The CDR3 DNA reads as TGCGCCAGCAGCCAAATCGGAACCGGGACAGGGGGATCAAAACTGTTTTTT.

CDR3 loop: CASSAGDQPQHF. CDR3 DNA: TGCGCCAGCAGCGCAGGGGATCAGCCCCAGCATTTT. The V gene is TRBV10-1, the J gene TRBJ1-5; TRBD1 is a possible D gene (6 bases). Looked up from germline, CDR1 is WNHNN and CDR2 is SYGVQD (reference sequence). CDR3 length: 12 residues. V lost 6 bases and J lost 5, with 8 bases in between.

V gene TRBV6-9 combines with J gene TRBJ1-4, with 8 bases lining up with TRBD1. V was pared by 4 bases and J by 5 bases, with 15 bases of the junction left unmatched. Germline values: CDR1 MNHGY, CDR2 SVAAGI. This CDR3 spans 18 amino acids. CDR3 sequence reads: CASSSTRPGQEANEKLFF. CDR3 DNA sequence: TGTGCCAGCAGTTCTACCCGACCGGGACAGGAAGCGAATGAAAAACTGTTTTTT.

The V call is TRBV7-9, the J call TRBJ2-5; 8 bases map to TRBD2. This CDR3 comprises 14 residues. CDR1 is SEHNR, CDR2 FQNEAQ, per germline (reference sequence). J lost 4 bases, V lost 5 bases, and 6 bases had no gene match. The CDR3 region has the DNA TGTGCCAGCAGCCATGGACGGGGGGGAGAGACCCAGTACTTC. It specifies CASSHGRGGETQYF.

This chain joins TRBV27 and TRBJ2-1; 13 positions agree with TRBD2. Germline V gives CDR1 MNHEY, CDR2 SMNVEV (reference sequence). Unmatched junction bases numbered 10, after V lost 5 bases and J lost 3 bases. The CDR3 sequence is 18 residues long. The CDR3 DNA sequence: TGTGCCAGCAGTCCCCGACTCGGACTAGCGGGGGTCTACAATGAGCAGTTCTTC. This encodes CASSPRLGLAGVYNEQFF.

A single count supports this clone. The chain couples TRBV2 to TRBJ2-3; no clear D. With 7 bases removed from V and 5 bases from J, the gap between germline ends came to 10 bases. Germline V gene sequence: CDR1 SNHLY, CDR2 FYNNEI. This CDR3 has 12 residues. The chain's CDR3 is CASTETGDTQYF. The DNA for the CDR3 is TGTGCCAGCACCGAAACTGGAGATACGCAGTATTTT.

This clone has only a few counts. The rearrangement uses TRBV7-2 and TRBJ1-2; D is undetermined. This CDR3 has 15 amino acids. Germline V gives CDR1 SGHTA, CDR2 FQGNSA. The V end was cut by 1 base, the J end by 0 bases, with 9 bases between. This chain's CDR3 is CASSLEPLPNYGYTF. CDR3 DNA sequence: TGTGCCAGCAGCTTAGAGCCGCTACCTAACTATGGCTACACCTTC.

Here the CDR3 DNA reads TGTGCCAGCAGCTGGGGGACTAGCGGGGGGCCGGGAACCGGGGAGCTGTTTTTT. This gives the protein CASSWGTSGGPGTGELFF. This chain links TRBV5-4 with TRBJ2-2, with 15 bases identical to TRBD2. Looked up from germline, CDR1 is SGHNT and CDR2 is YYREEE (reference sequence). V shed 3 bases, J shed 5 bases, and the junction held 8 bases outside the gene matches. This CDR3 is built from 18 residues.

The V gene is TRBV29-1, the J gene TRBJ2-5; 10 bases match TRBD1. The germline CDR1 and CDR2 sequences are SQVTM and ANQGSEA. J was trimmed by 10 bases and V by 6 bases; bases with no gene match: 5. CDR3 length: 11 amino acids. The CDR3 reads CSVGTGVIQYF. The CDR3 DNA sequence: TGCAGCGTAGGGACAGGGGTGATCCAGTACTTC.

J is TRBJ2-5 and V is TRBV7-2; TRBD2 aligns across 7 bases. Unmatched junction bases numbered 16, after V lost 3 bases and J lost 3 bases. Germline V lookup: CDR1 SGHTA, CDR2 FQGNSA. This CDR3 has 18 residues. This chain's CDR3 is CASSFSLEGGEDKETQYF. As DNA, the CDR3 is TGTGCCAGCAGCTTTTCTCTGGAGGGAGGGGAGGACAAAGAGACCCAGTACTTC.

The chain carries TRBV21-1 and TRBJ1-2. TRBV21-1 corresponds to a pseudogene. CDR3 length: 15 residues. This CDR3 reads CASSIVNIANYGYTF. As DNA, the CDR3 is TGTGCCAGCAGCATTGTAAATATAGCTAACTATGGCTACACCTTC.

The V gene is TRBV4-2, the J gene TRBJ1-1; 7 positions agree with TRBD1. CDR1 and CDR2 from the germline V gene are LGHNA and YNFKEQ. With 5 bases clipped from V and 1 base from J, the junction kept 1 base outside the gene matches. This CDR3 region has 13 residues. CDR3 sequence: CASSGDRNTEAFF. The CDR3 bases are TGTGCCAGCAGCGGGGACAGGAACACTGAAGCTTTCTTT.

The chain is built from TRBV4-3 and TRBJ2-3; 11 bases are a match to TRBD2. CDR3 length: 18 amino acids. Unmatched junction bases numbered 9, after V lost 3 bases and J lost 1 base. CDR1 and CDR2 from the germline V gene are LGHNA and YSLEER. The CDR3 reads CASSHAPASGGRTDTQYF. CDR3 DNA: TGCGCCAGCAGCCATGCCCCCGCTAGCGGGGGGCGCACAGATACGCAGTATTTT.

The J gene is TRBJ1-2, the V gene TRBV5-6, with no clear D. V gave up 7 bases and J gave up 7 bases, with 20 bases separating them. Germline V gene data show CDR1 as SGHDT and CDR2 as YYEEEE. The CDR3 has 14 amino acids. The CDR3 nucleotides are TGTGCCAGCCAAAGCGGCAGTTCCTTTGCTGGCTACACCTTC. Residues: CASQSGSSFAGYTF.

In DNA, the CDR3 is TGCGCCAGCAGCCAAGATCTATACAGGGTTTACAATGAGCAGTTCTTC. This gives the protein CASSQDLYRVYNEQFF. The V call is TRBV4-1, the J call TRBJ2-1, with a weak D call TRBD1 (6 bases). Looked up from germline, CDR1 is MGHRA and CDR2 is YSYEKL. Trimming pared 0 bases from V and 4 bases from J, leaving 13 bases between. The CDR3 length is 16 residues.

The J gene is TRBJ1-6, the V gene TRBV15; no firm D call. Germline V gene lookup returns CDR1 LNHNV and CDR2 YYDKDF (reference sequence). Trimming shortened V by 0 bases and J by 10 bases, and 25 bases separated the two germline ends. The CDR3 spans 19 residues. DNA of the CDR3: TGTGCCACCAGCAGAGATCCAGAAAACCTGCGGTACTCTGTCTCACCCCTCCACTTT. As protein: CATSRDPENLRYSVSPLHF.

The rearrangement joins TRBV18 to TRBJ2-1; no reliable D call. Germline V lookup: CDR1 KGHSH, CDR2 LQKENI. The CDR3 spans 13 residues. With 3 bases removed from V and 10 bases from J, the gap between germline ends came to 13 bases. The CDR3 DNA reads TGTGCCAGCTCACCTGACACGGATTTGGAGCAGTTCTTC. Translated: CASSPDTDLEQFF.

V and J are TRBV7-2 and TRBJ2-5, with D perhaps TRBD1 (6 bases). CDR1 is SGHTA, CDR2 FQGNSA, per germline. Trimming removed 6 bases from V and 1 base from J, with 12 bases in between. This CDR3 comprises 14 residues. The CDR3 region is CASRNTGIQETQYF. Here the CDR3 DNA reads TGTGCCAGCAGGAATACAGGGATCCAAGAGACCCAGTACTTC. The full variable domain, in which reference TRBV7-2 and TRBJ2-5 provide the parts outside the CDR3, is GAGVSQSPSNKVTEKGKDVELRCDPISGHTALYWYRQSLGQGLEFLIYFQGNSAPDKSGLPSDRFSAERTGGSVSTLTIQRTQQEDSAVYLCASRNTGIQETQYFGPGTRLLVL.